The sequence of this T cell receptor beta chain was determined in a study of vaccination and CD4 T cells after COVID-19. Study background: Six male and four female convalescents took part, two of them Hispanic. For post-vaccine samples, collection took place a median about 72 days after dose two, ranging from 14 to 241. A median of approximately 100 days (range 35 to 161) separated diagnosis from post-COVID sampling.

General study points: Within convalescent individuals, 304 out of 307 vaccine-specific clones proved to be spike mono-reactive.

The time point denotes: late sampling 161 to 241 days after vaccination in three convalescent patients. Germline-derived CDR1 and CDR2 are MDHEN and SYDVKM. CDR3 length: 14 amino acids. The V end was cut by 8 bases, the J end by 1 base, with 11 bases between. MiXCR was run by TCRdb on the PCR reads, yielding one entry per CDR3 protein. The repertoire holds approximately 40,000 distinct CDR3 sequences, with 36% as singletons. This clonotype showed up just a few times. The target antigen is unknown. The source material was CD4+ T cells from blood, sampled about 7 months after SARS-CoV-2 vaccination. This chain uses TRBV28 with TRBJ2-2; D unclear. The sequence came from a human donor who had recovered from COVID-19. The CDR3 protein is CASHAHQNTGELFF. CDR3 coding DNA: TGTGCCAGCCACGCCCATCAGAACACCGGGGAGCTGTTTTTT.